One T cell receptor (beta chain) is described in this entry. What it recognizes is unknown. The donors formed part of the approximately 110-subject validation cohort, distinct from the roughly 700-subject first cohort. The data were obtained in a study of cytomegalovirus exposure and HLA in healthy donors. Overall study: According to later analysis, the same platform produced the approximately 120 validation and under 750 first-cohort repertoires.

CDR1 is MNHEY and CDR2 is SMNVEV in the germline V gene (reference sequence). J gave up 7 bases and V 5 bases, and 9 bases lay outside the gene matches. The CDR3 runs 15 residues. Repertoires were generated with immunoSEQ multiplex PCR, while TCRdb's copy carries only in-frame clones and drops some. The sample includes around 60,000 clones, roughly 90% of them seen just once. Findings and limits, study-wide: A few chains linked to CMV were shown in vitro to be specific for CMV antigens. Investigators reported 150 to 200 TCR beta chains as tied to cytomegalovirus.

This clonotype originated in a man aged 18 to 29 in good health and CMV-seronegative. Specimen: PBMCs. This chain connects TRBV27 to TRBJ1-5; 9 positions match TRBD1. CDR3 region: CASSPRGQGLQPQHF. CDR3 nucleotide sequence: TGTGCCAGCAGTCCACGGGGACAGGGATTGCAGCCCCAGCATTTT.